One and the same sample provided the 4 T cell receptor beta chains below, sequenced in a study of Ad26.COV2.S vaccination and SARS-CoV-2 variants. Here immunoSEQ multiplex PCR was the method, and the copy in TCRdb shows in-frame clones only, minus some. The table records over 85,000 clones, 80% of them present only once. The starting material was peripheral blood, obtained after recovery from COVID-19. The receptors come from a human donor who had recovered from COVID-19.

As DNA, the CDR3 is TGTGCCAGCAGCCCAGATACGGCAGAGCAGTACTTC. It codes for CASSPDTAEQYF. The V call is TRBV6-2 or TRBV6-3, the J call TRBJ2-7; D is uncertain. Germline CDR1 reads MNHEY; CDR2 reads SVGEGT. The CDR3 runs 12 residues. V lost 6 bases and J 7 bases, leaving 13 bases between the germline ends.

V gene TRBV7-6 combines with J gene TRBJ1-3; D is unresolved. Germline CDR1 reads SGHVS; CDR2 reads FNYEAQ. V lost 1 base to trimming and J lost 0 bases, with 10 bases between them. The CDR3 length is 16 residues. The CDR3 loop is CASSLDSSFSGNTIYF. The CDR3, as DNA: TGTGCCAGCAGCTTAGACAGCTCCTTCTCTGGAAACACCATATATTTT.

This sequence joins TRBV30 and TRBJ1-1; TRBD1 matches at 10 bases. This CDR3 comprises 16 residues. V lost 6 bases and J lost 5; bases outside the gene matches: 15. CDR1 and CDR2 from the germline V gene are GTSNPN and SVGIG (reference sequence). CDR3: CACIRDDRGRLTEAFF. As DNA, the CDR3 is TGTGCCTGCATACGGGATGACAGGGGGCGCTTAACTGAAGCTTTCTTT.

This clone was counted once. J is TRBJ1-6 and V is TRBV10-1, with 7 bases aligning to TRBD1. There are 14 residues in the CDR3. V shed 5 bases, J shed 6 bases, and the junction held 4 bases outside the gene matches. In germline, CDR1 is WNHNN, CDR2 SYGVQD (reference sequence). The CDR3 sequence: CASSSGTVNSPLHF. CDR3 coding DNA: TGCGCCAGCAGTTCCGGGACAGTTAATTCACCCCTCCACTTT.